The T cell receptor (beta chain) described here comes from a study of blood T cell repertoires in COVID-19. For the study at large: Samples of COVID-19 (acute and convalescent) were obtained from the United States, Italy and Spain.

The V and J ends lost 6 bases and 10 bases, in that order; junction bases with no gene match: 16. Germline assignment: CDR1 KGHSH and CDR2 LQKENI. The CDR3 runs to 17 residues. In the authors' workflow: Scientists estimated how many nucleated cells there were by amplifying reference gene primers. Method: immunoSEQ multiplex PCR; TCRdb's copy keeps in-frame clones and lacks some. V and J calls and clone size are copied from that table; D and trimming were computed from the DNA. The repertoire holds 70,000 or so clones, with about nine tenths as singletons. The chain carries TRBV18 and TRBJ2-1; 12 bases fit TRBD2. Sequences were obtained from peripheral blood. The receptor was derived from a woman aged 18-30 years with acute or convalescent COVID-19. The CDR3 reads CASSQLVPSGGAREQFF. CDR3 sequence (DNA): TGTGCCAGCTCCCAACTTGTCCCTAGCGGGGGGGCGCGGGAGCAGTTCTTC.